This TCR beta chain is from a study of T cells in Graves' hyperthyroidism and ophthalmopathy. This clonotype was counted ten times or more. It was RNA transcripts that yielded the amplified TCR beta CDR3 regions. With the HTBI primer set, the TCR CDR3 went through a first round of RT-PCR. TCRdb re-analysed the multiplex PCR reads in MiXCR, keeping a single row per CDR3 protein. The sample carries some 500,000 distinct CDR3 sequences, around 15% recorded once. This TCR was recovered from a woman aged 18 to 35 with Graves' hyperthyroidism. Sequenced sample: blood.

Here the CDR3 DNA reads TGTGCCAGCAGGTCTTCGAAACAGGGTAGCACAGATACGCAGTATTTT. Translation gives CASRSSKQGSTDTQYF. V is TRBV6-1 and J is TRBJ2-3, with D possibly being TRBD1 (6 bases). The CDR3 is made up of 16 amino acids. Germline assignment: CDR1 MNHNS and CDR2 SASEGT. V lost 6 bases and J lost 0, with 16 bases in between.